The clone carrying this T cell receptor beta chain was counted many times. Its antigen is as yet unknown. The data belong to a study of cytomegalovirus exposure and HLA in healthy donors. The study ran its PCR with 60 Vbeta and 13 Jbeta primers. Clones were sequenced by immunoSEQ multiplex PCR, and TCRdb holds only the in-frame ones, with some missing. The sample has some 130,000 clones, approximately 10% seen once; the top ten hold roughly 6.4%. Study-level findings and limits: In vitro testing confirmed a few CMV-associated chains as specific for CMV antigens. Presence/absence analyses assumed roughly uniform sequencing depth across donors, which may not hold. Most subjects had HLA-A and HLA-B alleles reportedly predicted accurately by TCR beta sequences.

Germline loops: CDR1 SGHVS, CDR2 FQNEAQ. V was trimmed by 5 bases and J by 6 bases, leaving 12 bases between them. There are 13 residues in the CDR3. Sequencing used PBMCs. The TCR was taken from a middle-aged woman in good health and CMV-seropositive. The chain couples TRBV7-8 to TRBJ2-3; D may be TRBD2 (5 bases). CDR3 nucleotide sequence: TGTGCCAGCAGCCCCCCGAGGGAGGATACGCAGTATTTT. Translating gives CASSPPREDTQYF.